The 8 T cell receptor beta chains listed next were all sequenced from one sample in a study of blood T cell repertoires in COVID-19. Produced via immunoSEQ multiplex PCR; TCRdb's table is partial and in-frame only. The table includes over 150,000 clones, about 90% detected once. Sample: PBMCs or T cells enriched from blood (not recorded which). The receptors were gathered from a woman in her fifties or sixties who had recovered from COVID-19.

This clone occurred once. The chain couples TRBV6-2 or TRBV6-3 to TRBJ1-6; D is unresolved. The CDR3 is 16 amino acids. Looked up from germline, CDR1 is MNHEY and CDR2 is SVGEGT. Trimming removed 0 bases at V and 9 bases at J, with 15 bases between. The CDR3 spells CASSYSSGLRVSPLHF. CDR3 nucleotide sequence: TGTGCCAGCAGTTACTCCTCTGGACTACGGGTTTCACCCCTCCACTTT.

The chain uses TRBV5-4 and TRBJ1-2, with D uncertain. The CDR3 extends over 15 amino acids. Germline V gene lookup returns CDR1 SGHNT and CDR2 YYREEE (reference sequence). Trimming removed 3 bases at V and 4 bases at J, with 16 bases between. In nucleotides, the CDR3 is TGTGCCAGCAGCTCGGTAGAGGGCCGGGTCTATGGCTACACCTTC. Protein product: CASSSVEGRVYGYTF.

A single count supports this clone. The rearrangement uses TRBV7-3 and TRBJ2-5; D might be TRBD2 (5 bases). The germline V gene encodes CDR1 SGHTA and CDR2 FQGTGA. This CDR3 is 14 amino acids long. V gave up 0 bases and J gave up 4 bases, with 9 bases separating them. The CDR3 loop reads CASSLTSRGETQYF. The CDR3 DNA reads TGTGCCAGCAGCTTAACGTCTCGGGGAGAGACCCAGTACTTC. Complete variable domain (other parts from reference TRBV7-3 and TRBJ2-5): GAGVSQTPSNKVTEKGKYVELRCDPISGHTALYWYRQSLGQGPEFLIYFQGTGAADDSGLPNDRFFAVRPEGSVSTLKIQRTERGDSAVYLCASSLTSRGETQYFGPGTRLLVL.

This chain links TRBV7-6 with TRBJ2-3; 9 bases line up with TRBD2. Germline-derived CDR1 and CDR2 are SGHVS and FNYEAQ. V gave up 1 base and J gave up 5 bases; unmatched junction bases: 10. This CDR3 is 17 amino acids long. The CDR3 DNA follows: TGTGCCAGCAGCTTAGGCGGGGGGGCCCAAAGGCTAGATACGCAGTATTTT. Translated, it gives CASSLGGGAQRLDTQYF.

V gene TRBV10-3 combines with J gene TRBJ1-3; a possible D gene is TRBD1 (5 bases). Deletions cut 3 bases from V and 2 bases from J, with 14 bases between. The CDR3 extends over 16 amino acids. Germline V CDR1 and CDR2: ENHRY, SYGVKD. CDR3 bases: TGTGCCATCAGTGACGTGGCCAGGGCACCTGGAAACACCATATATTTT. This encodes CAISDVARAPGNTIYF.

A note on this clone: At one of its ends the junction is not consistent with the germline gene, which may arise from a read error. CDR3 nucleotides: TGTGCCAGCACCTTGGAGGGACAGGGGCCCTACGAGCAGTACTTC. As protein: CASTLEGQGPYEQYF. The rearrangement joins TRBV5-4 to TRBJ2-7; 10 bases line up with TRBD1. Germline V gene data show CDR1 as SGHNT and CDR2 as YYREEE (reference sequence). This CDR3 region has 15 residues.

J is TRBJ2-2 and V is TRBV24-1; D not resolved. Germline V gene lookup returns CDR1 KGHDR and CDR2 SFDVKD. The CDR3 is 14 amino acids. Trimming stripped 0 bases from V and 6 bases from J, with 7 bases between. The CDR3 DNA is TGTGCCACCAGTGATTTGCTAGTCCCCGGGGAGCTGTTTTTT. This codes for CATSDLLVPGELFF.

The CDR3 region is CASRTDRGAGYTF. The CDR3 bases are TGTGCCAGTAGAACCGACAGGGGGGCTGGCTACACCTTC. This rearrangement joins TRBV19 to TRBJ1-2; 9 bases match TRBD1. Looked up from germline, CDR1 is LNHDA and CDR2 is SQIVND (reference sequence). Trimming at V came to 6 bases and at J to 7 bases, leaving 6 bases not matched to a gene. The CDR3 is 13 residues long.